These 22 T cell receptor beta chains share one sample of origin, sequenced in a study of blood T cell repertoires in COVID-19. TCRdb keeps only in-frame clones here, not all; method: immunoSEQ multiplex PCR. The sample yields some 75,000 clones, roughly 89% seen once. The sample taken for sequencing was peripheral blood. These receptors were taken from a man in his sixties with acute or convalescent COVID-19.

This clone has more than one count but fewer than ten. The chain is built from TRBV7-3 and TRBJ1-6; D call uncertain. Germline CDR1 and CDR2: SGHTA and FQGTGA. The CDR3 spans 13 residues. V was trimmed by 1 base and J by 8 bases, leaving 6 bases between them. This CDR3 is CASSLIGDSPLHF. The CDR3 DNA reads TGTGCCAGCAGCTTAATCGGGGATTCACCCCTCCACTTT.

This clone showed up just a few times. This chain links TRBV5-1 with TRBJ1-1, with D perhaps TRBD1 (5 bases). V lost 3 bases and J 1 base, leaving 13 bases between the germline ends. The CDR3 runs 15 residues. Per germline, CDR1 SGHRS and CDR2 YFSETQ. The CDR3 bases are TGCGCCAGCAGCTCCAGCCCCGGACAGAACACTGAAGCTTTCTTT. Translation: CASSSSPGQNTEAFF.

CDR3 amino acids: CASSPIDRPYGYTF. The CDR3 nucleotides are TGTGCCAGCAGCCCAATTGACAGGCCCTATGGCTACACCTTC. The rearrangement uses TRBV14 and TRBJ1-2, with D tentatively TRBD1 (6 bases). CDR1 is SGHDN and CDR2 is FVKESK in the germline V gene. This CDR3 has 14 residues. V shed 4 bases and J shed 4 bases, with 13 bases lying between them. Using reference TRBV14 and TRBJ1-2 for the parts outside the CDR3, the full variable domain is EAGVTQFPSHSVIEKGQTVTLRCDPISGHDNLYWYRRVMGKEIKFLLHFVKESKQDESGMPNNRFLAERTGGTYSTLKVQPAELEDSGVYFCASSPIDRPYGYTFGSGTRLTVV.

This rearrangement joins TRBV5-1 to TRBJ1-4; no clear D. V was clipped by 4 bases and J by 7 bases, with 17 bases between them. This CDR3 region has 15 residues. Germline CDR1 and CDR2: SGHRS and YFSETQ. DNA for the CDR3: TGCGCCAGCAGCCCGGCCCCAGGTGTCGGTGAAAAACTGTTTTTT. The encoded protein is CASSPAPGVGEKLFF. Full variable domain (remainder filled in from reference TRBV5-1 and TRBJ1-4): KAGVTQTPRYLIKTRGQQVTLSCSPISGHRSVSWYQQTPGQGLQFLFEYFSETQRNKGNFPGRFSGRQFSNSRSEMNVSTLELGDSALYLCASSPAPGVGEKLFFGSGTQLSVL.

The chain joins TRBV4-1 to TRBJ2-2; weak D call: TRBD1 (5 bases). Per the germline V gene, CDR1 is MGHRA and CDR2 is YSYEKL. V was pared by 0 bases and J by 4 bases, with 9 bases between. The CDR3 has 15 residues. CDR3: CASSQEGRGTGELFF. CDR3 sequence (DNA): TGCGCCAGCAGCCAAGAAGGAAGGGGCACCGGGGAGCTGTTTTTT.

V and J are TRBV6-1 and TRBJ1-2, with D tentatively TRBD1 (5 bases). V lost 0 bases and J 8 bases, leaving 7 bases between the germline ends. The CDR3 sequence is 12 residues long. The germline CDR1 and CDR2 sequences are MNHNS and SASEGT. CDR3 sequence (DNA): TGTGCCAGCAGTGAAGCAGGGGCGGGCTACACCTTC. It yields the protein CASSEAGAGYTF.

This clone was found once. The rearrangement uses TRBV7-3 and TRBJ2-2; D may be TRBD2 (6 bases). Trimming stripped 4 bases from V and 1 base from J, with 10 bases between. The length of the CDR3 is 15 residues. Per the germline V gene, CDR1 is SGHTA and CDR2 is FQGTGA. The CDR3 DNA is TGTGCCAGCAGCTCCATGGGGGGGAACACCGGGGAGCTGTTTTTT. Its protein is CASSSMGGNTGELFF.

The genes are TRBV27 and TRBJ2-1; possibly TRBD2 for D (6 bases). The CDR3 contains 17 residues. Trimming cost V 3 bases and J 8 bases, with 23 bases left between them. Germline V gene data show CDR1 as MNHEY and CDR2 as SMNVEV (reference sequence). Here the CDR3 reads CASSFRSLAAPSDEQFF. The CDR3 coding sequence is TGTGCCAGCAGTTTCCGATCTTTAGCGGCCCCAAGTGATGAGCAGTTCTTC.

The rearrangement uses TRBV5-1 and TRBJ1-1, with D tentatively TRBD1 (6 bases). Germline CDR1 and CDR2: SGHRS and YFSETQ. Trimming shortened V by 3 bases and J by 0 bases, and 9 bases separated the two germline ends. The CDR3 runs 14 residues. Written as DNA, the CDR3 is TGCGCCAGCAGCTCGAGACAGGTGAACACTGAAGCTTTCTTT. Translation gives CASSSRQVNTEAFF.

The chain is built from TRBV20-1 and TRBJ1-5; maybe TRBD1 (6 bases). The CDR3 is made up of 11 amino acids. The V end was cut by 5 bases, the J end by 10 bases, with 12 bases between. The germline gives CDR1 DFQATT, CDR2 SNEGSKA (reference sequence). DNA of the CDR3: TGCAGTGCTCTTAGAGGGGGACCCCAGCATTTT. It yields the protein CSALRGGPQHF.

The chain is built from TRBV13 and TRBJ2-1, with 12 bases matching TRBD2. The trim removed 5 bases at V and 7 bases at J, leaving 6 bases unmatched. Germline-derived CDR1 and CDR2 are PRHDT and FYEKMQ (reference sequence). This CDR3 is 15 amino acids long. The CDR3 sequence: CASSLRLAGANEQFF. CDR3 DNA: TGTGCCAGCAGCCTTCGACTAGCGGGGGCGAATGAGCAGTTCTTC.

The V call is TRBV19, the J call TRBJ2-7, with a tentative D call TRBD1 (5 bases). Per the germline V gene, CDR1 is LNHDA and CDR2 is SQIVND (reference sequence). The length of the CDR3 is 13 residues. Trimming shortened V by 5 bases and J by 0 bases, and 8 bases separated the two germline ends. CDR3: CASSSDNSYEQYF. The CDR3 nucleotides are TGTGCCAGTAGTTCGGACAACTCCTACGAGCAGTACTTC.

The rearrangement links TRBV27 to TRBJ2-7; 10 nucleotides match TRBD2. Germline lookup yields CDR1 MNHEY and CDR2 SMNVEV (reference sequence). V shed 6 bases, J shed 6 bases, and the junction held 17 bases outside the gene matches. The length of the CDR3 is 17 residues. For the CDR3, the DNA is TGTGCCAGCAGCCGTTCTGTTATTACCGGGACTAGCGTCGAGCAGTACTTC. Translated, it gives CASSRSVITGTSVEQYF.

The chain couples TRBV5-1 to TRBJ1-2, with 7 bases that match TRBD1. The germline V gene has CDR1 SGHRS and CDR2 YFSETQ. The CDR3 has 13 amino acids. The J segment lost 4 bases and the V segment lost 2 bases, leaving 2 bases of the junction unmatched. CDR3 residues: CASSLDRVYGYTF. The CDR3 nucleotides are TGCGCCAGCAGCTTAGACAGGGTCTATGGCTACACCTTC.

CDR3 sequence: CASSLRETQYF. CDR3 bases: TGTGCCAGCAGTTTGAGGGAGACCCAGTACTTC. This chain connects TRBV12-3 or TRBV12-4 to TRBJ2-5, with no clear D. The V end lost 3 bases, the J end lost 5 bases, and 4 bases lay between the germline ends. The CDR3 consists of 11 residues.

The chain combines TRBV3-1 (or the pseudogene TRBV3-2) with TRBJ2-3, with TRBD2 matching over 10 bases. This CDR3 region has 19 residues. Germline loops: CDR1 LGHDT, CDR2 YNNKEL (reference sequence). V gave up 0 bases and J gave up 0 bases; unmatched junction bases: 9. The CDR3 spells CASSQDRIAGGVSTDTQYF. CDR3 in DNA: TGTGCCAGCAGCCAAGATAGAATAGCGGGGGGAGTTAGCACAGATACGCAGTATTTT.

The chain couples TRBV12-5 to TRBJ2-1, with D hard to call. This CDR3 is built from 13 residues. Trimming pared 3 bases from V and 9 bases from J, leaving 12 bases between. Germline V CDR1 and CDR2: LGHNT, FRNRAP. The CDR3 nucleotides are TGTGCTAGTGGTTTAAGTGGTTCGGGTGAGCAGTTCTTC. Its protein is CASGLSGSGEQFF. The variable domain in full, with the rest retrieved from reference TRBV12-5 and TRBJ2-1, is DARVTQTPRHKVTEMGQEVTMRCQPILGHNTVFWYRQTMMQGLELLAYFRNRAPLDDSGMPKDRFSAEMPDATLATLKIQPSEPRDSAVYFCASGLSGSGEQFFGPGTRLTVL.

This clone was detected only once. The CDR3 here is CASSPGTGVNTEAFF. The CDR3 nucleotides are TGTGCCAGCTCACCAGGGACAGGGGTGAACACTGAAGCTTTCTTT. The genes are TRBV18 and TRBJ1-1, with 10 bases aligning to TRBD1. The germline CDR1 and CDR2 sequences are KGHSH and LQKENI. Losses at the gene ends were 2 bases for V and 0 bases for J; bases not matched to a gene: 0. The CDR3 has 15 amino acids.

The rearrangement uses TRBV5-4 and TRBJ2-1, with TRBD1 matching 8 bases. The germline gives CDR1 SGHNT, CDR2 YYREEE (reference sequence). The V gene end was trimmed by 0 bases and the J gene end by 3 bases; junction bases not matched to a gene: 2. This CDR3 region has 15 residues. The CDR3 protein is CASSLGTGNYNEQFF. As DNA, the CDR3 is TGTGCCAGCAGCTTGGGGACAGGGAACTACAATGAGCAGTTCTTC. Looking up the rest from reference TRBV5-4 and TRBJ2-1 gives the full variable domain: ETGVTQSPTHLIKTRGQQVTLRCSSQSGHNTVSWYQQALGQGPQFIFQYYREEENGRGNFPPRFSGLQFPNYSSELNVNALELDDSALYLCASSLGTGNYNEQFFGPGTRLTVL.

This clone was seen only once. The chain links TRBV5-4 to TRBJ1-2; 7 nucleotides align to TRBD1. Germline V lookup: CDR1 SGHNT, CDR2 YYREEE (reference sequence). CDR3 size: 14 residues. The trim removed 0 bases at V and 7 bases at J, leaving 6 bases unmatched. The CDR3 DNA sequence: TGTGCCAGCAGCTTGGCCGGGCGACAGGGTGGCTACACCTTC. As protein: CASSLAGRQGGYTF.

The chain recombines TRBV14 with TRBJ2-5; TRBD1 matches 7 bases. The CDR3 extends over 13 amino acids. Trimming at V came to 3 bases and at J to 7 bases, leaving 5 bases not matched to a gene. Germline V lookup: CDR1 SGHDN, CDR2 FVKESK. This CDR3 is CASSQETGRTQYF. In DNA, the CDR3 is TGTGCCAGCAGCCAGGAGACAGGGAGGACCCAGTACTTC.

This chain joins TRBV24-1 and TRBJ2-5; 7 nucleotides agree with TRBD1. In germline, CDR1 is KGHDR, CDR2 SFDVKD. The V segment lost 1 base and the J segment 4 bases; nucleotides outside the gene matches: 11. This CDR3 is built from 17 residues. The CDR3 here is CATSDFWDSTRGETQYF. As DNA, the CDR3 is TGTGCCACCAGTGATTTCTGGGACAGCACTCGGGGAGAGACCCAGTACTTC.